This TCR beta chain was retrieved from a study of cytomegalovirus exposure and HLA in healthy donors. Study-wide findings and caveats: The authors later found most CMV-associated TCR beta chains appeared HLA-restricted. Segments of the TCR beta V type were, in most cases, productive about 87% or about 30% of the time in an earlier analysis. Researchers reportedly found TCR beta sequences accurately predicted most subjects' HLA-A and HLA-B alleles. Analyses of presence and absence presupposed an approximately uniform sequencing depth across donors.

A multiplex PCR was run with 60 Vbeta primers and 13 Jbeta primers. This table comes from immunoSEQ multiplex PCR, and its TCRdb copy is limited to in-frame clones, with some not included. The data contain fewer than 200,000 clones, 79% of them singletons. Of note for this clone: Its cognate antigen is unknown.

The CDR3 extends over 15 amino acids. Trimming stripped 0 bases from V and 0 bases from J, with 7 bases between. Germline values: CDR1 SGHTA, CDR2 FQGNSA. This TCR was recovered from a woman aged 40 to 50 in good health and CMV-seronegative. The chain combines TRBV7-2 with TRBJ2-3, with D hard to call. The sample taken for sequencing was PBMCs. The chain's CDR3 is CASSLAVSSTDTQYF. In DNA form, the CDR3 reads TGTGCCAGCAGCTTAGCCGTTTCCAGCACAGATACGCAGTATTTT.